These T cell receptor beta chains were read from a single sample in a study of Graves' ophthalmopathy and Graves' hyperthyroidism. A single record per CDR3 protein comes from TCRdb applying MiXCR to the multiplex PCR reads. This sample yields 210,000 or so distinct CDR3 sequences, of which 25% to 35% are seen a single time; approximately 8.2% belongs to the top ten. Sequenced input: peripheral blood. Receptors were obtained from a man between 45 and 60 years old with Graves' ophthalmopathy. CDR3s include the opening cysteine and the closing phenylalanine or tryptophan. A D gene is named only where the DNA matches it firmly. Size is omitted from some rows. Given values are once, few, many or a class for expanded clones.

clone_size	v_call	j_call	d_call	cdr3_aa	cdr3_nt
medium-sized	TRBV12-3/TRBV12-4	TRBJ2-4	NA	CASSLAVGQINIQYF	TGTGCCAGCAGTTTAGCGGTAGGACAAATAAACATTCAGTACTTC
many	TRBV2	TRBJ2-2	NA	CASKPDVGELFF	TGTGCCAGCAAACCTGATGTCGGGGAGCTGTTTTTT
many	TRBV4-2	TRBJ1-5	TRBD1	CASSPGQGAFPQHF	TGTGCCAGCAGCCCGGGACAGGGGGCTTTTCCCCAGCATTTT
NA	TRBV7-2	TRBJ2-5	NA	CASSFRGTGETQYF	TGTGCCAGCAGCTTTCGGGGGACGGGAGAGACCCAGTACTTC
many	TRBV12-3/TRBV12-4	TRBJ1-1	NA	CASSPLGNTEAFF	TGTGCCAGCAGTCCCTTGGGGAACACTGAAGCTTTCTTT
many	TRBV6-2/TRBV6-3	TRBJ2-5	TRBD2	CASMGLGVGVGGETQYF	TGTGCCAGCATGGGACTAGGGGTCGGGGTCGGCGGAGAGACCCAGTACTTC
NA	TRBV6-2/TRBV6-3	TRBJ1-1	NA	CASRDTPEAFF	TGTGCCAGCCGGGACACCCCTGAAGCTTTCTTT
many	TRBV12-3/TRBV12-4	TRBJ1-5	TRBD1	CASSGRGLGNQPQHF	TGTGCCAGCAGTGGCAGGGGGTTAGGCAATCAGCCCCAGCATTTT
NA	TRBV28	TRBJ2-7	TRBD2	CASNGSGRYEQYF	TGTGCCAGCAACGGAAGCGGGAGATACGAGCAGTACTTC
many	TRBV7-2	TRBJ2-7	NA	CASSLADWTYEQYF	TGTGCCAGCAGCTTAGCAGATTGGACCTACGAGCAGTACTTC
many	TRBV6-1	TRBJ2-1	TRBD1	CASSEMGQGPAQFF	TGTGCCAGCAGTGAAATGGGACAGGGGCCAGCGCAGTTCTTC
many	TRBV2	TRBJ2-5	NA	CASSDATEREETQYF	TGTGCCAGCAGTGACGCAACGGAGCGCGAGGAGACCCAGTACTTC
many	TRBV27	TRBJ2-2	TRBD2	CASSWYSGLEDTGELFF	TGTGCCAGCAGTTGGTACTCGGGACTAGAGGACACCGGGGAGCTGTTTTTT
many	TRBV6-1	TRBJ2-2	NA	CASSAVYTGELFF	TGTGCCAGCAGTGCCGTGTACACCGGGGAGCTGTTTTTT
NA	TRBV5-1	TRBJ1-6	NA	CASSLGSPGVNSPLHF	TGCGCCAGCAGCTTGGGCAGCCCCGGCGTTAATTCACCCCTCCACTTT
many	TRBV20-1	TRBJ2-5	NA	CSARDSQGQETQYF	TGCAGTGCTAGAGATTCGCAGGGCCAAGAGACCCAGTACTTC
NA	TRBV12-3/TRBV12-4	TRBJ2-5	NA	CASSVSTTPETQYF	TGTGCCAGCTCCGTCTCAACCACCCCGGAGACCCAGTACTTC
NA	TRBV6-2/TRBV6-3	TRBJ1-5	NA	CASRRTPYSNQPQHF	TGTGCCAGCAGGAGGACGCCCTATAGCAATCAGCCCCAGCATTTT
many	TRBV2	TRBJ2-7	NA	CASSGPYEQYF	TGTGCCAGCAGTGGCCCCTACGAGCAGTACTTC
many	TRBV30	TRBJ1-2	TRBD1	CAWTLGGTARFYGYTF	TGTGCCTGGACCCTGGGTGGGACAGCGAGATTCTATGGCTACACCTTC
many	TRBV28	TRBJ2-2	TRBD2	CASTPSGRAPGELFF	TGTGCCAGCACTCCGAGCGGGAGGGCCCCCGGGGAGCTGTTTTTT
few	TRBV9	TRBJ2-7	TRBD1	CASSTTGTDPYEQYF	TGTGCCAGCAGTACCACCGGGACAGACCCCTACGAGCAGTACTTC
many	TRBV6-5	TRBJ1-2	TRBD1	CASRQTGGGYTF	TGTGCCAGCAGACAAACAGGGGGCGGCTACACCTTC
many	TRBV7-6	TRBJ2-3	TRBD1	CASSWTGEDTQYF	TGTGCCAGCAGCTGGACAGGGGAAGATACGCAGTATTTT
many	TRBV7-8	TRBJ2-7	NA	CASSLGAGQPNEQYF	TGTGCCAGCAGCTTAGGGGCTGGACAGCCAAACGAGCAGTACTTC
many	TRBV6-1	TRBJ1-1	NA	CASIRSQEAFF	TGTGCCAGCATTAGAAGCCAAGAAGCTTTCTTT
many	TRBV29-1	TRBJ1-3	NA	CSVRTASGNTIYF	TGCAGCGTCCGGACGGCTTCTGGAAACACCATATATTTT
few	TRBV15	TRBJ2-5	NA	CATSRDFGGEETQYF	TGTGCCACCAGCAGAGATTTCGGGGGCGAAGAGACCCAGTACTTC
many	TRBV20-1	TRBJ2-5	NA	CSARGGGAEETQYF	TGCAGTGCTAGAGGGGGTGGGGCGGAAGAGACCCAGTACTTC
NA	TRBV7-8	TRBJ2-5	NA	CASSLQPSGETQYF	TGTGCCAGCAGCTTACAGCCCTCCGGGGAGACCCAGTACTTC
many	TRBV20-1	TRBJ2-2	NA	CSARGRNTGELFF	TGCAGTGCTAGAGGGCGAAACACCGGGGAGCTGTTTTTT
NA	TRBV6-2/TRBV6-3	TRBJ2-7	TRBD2	CASSSGLAGDPWNEQYF	TGTGCCAGCAGCTCCGGACTAGCGGGAGATCCTTGGAACGAGCAGTACTTC
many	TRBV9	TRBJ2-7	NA	CASSVAREQYF	TGTGCCAGCAGCGTAGCTCGCGAGCAGTACTTC
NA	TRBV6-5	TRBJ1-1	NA	CASSYMGALNTEAFF	TGTGCCAGCAGTTACATGGGAGCCTTGAACACTGAAGCTTTCTTT
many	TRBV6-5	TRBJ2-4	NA	CASSYSLDPTSGNIQYF	TGTGCCAGCAGTTACTCCTTGGACCCCACTTCCGGAAACATTCAGTACTTC
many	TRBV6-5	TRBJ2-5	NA	CASSYAVGGRQETQYF	TGTGCCAGCAGTTACGCGGTCGGCGGACGCCAAGAGACCCAGTACTTC
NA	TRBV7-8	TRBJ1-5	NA	CASSLKPGGGGNQPQHF	TGTGCCAGCAGCTTAAAGCCTGGGGGAGGGGGGAATCAGCCCCAGCATTTT
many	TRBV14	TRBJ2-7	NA	CASSQDGNRAYEQYF	TGTGCCAGCAGCCAAGACGGCAACAGAGCTTACGAGCAGTACTTC
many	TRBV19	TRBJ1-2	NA	CASSIDRTSYGYTF	TGTGCCAGTAGTATTGACCGGACAAGCTATGGCTACACCTTC
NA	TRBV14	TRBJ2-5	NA	CASSHRGTAYQKTQYF	TGTGCCAGCAGCCATCGGGGCACAGCTTACCAAAAGACCCAGTACTTC
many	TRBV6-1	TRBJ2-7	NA	CASSHLGQGITYEQYF	TGTGCCAGCAGCCACCTCGGGCAGGGGATTACCTACGAGCAGTACTTC
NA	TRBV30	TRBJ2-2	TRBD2	CAWSVLAGGPGELFF	TGTGCCTGGAGTGTACTAGCGGGAGGGCCCGGGGAGCTGTTTTTT
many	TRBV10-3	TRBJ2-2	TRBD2	CAIGTSNPGELFF	TGTGCCATCGGGACTAGCAATCCCGGGGAGCTGTTTTTT
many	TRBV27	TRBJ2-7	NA	CASSSGGLTAYEQYF	TGTGCCAGCAGTTCAGGGGGGCTCACCGCCTACGAGCAGTACTTC
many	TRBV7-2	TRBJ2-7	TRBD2	CASSLEWASGGYEQYF	TGTGCCAGCAGCTTAGAGTGGGCTAGCGGGGGTTACGAGCAGTACTTC
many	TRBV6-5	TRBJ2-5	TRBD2	CASSFIAGGAETQYF	TGTGCCAGCAGTTTTATAGCGGGAGGAGCGGAGACCCAGTACTTC
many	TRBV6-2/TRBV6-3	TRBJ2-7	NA	CASSYSATYYEQYF	TGTGCCAGCAGTTACTCGGCGACTTACTACGAGCAGTACTTC
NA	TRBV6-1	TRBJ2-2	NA	CASKAGQNTGELFF	TGTGCCAGTAAAGCAGGACAGAACACCGGGGAGCTGTTTTTT
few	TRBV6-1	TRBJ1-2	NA	CASTGGNYGYTF	TGTGCCAGCACCGGCGGAAACTATGGCTACACCTTC
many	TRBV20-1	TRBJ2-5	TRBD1	CSASPTGTETQYF	TGCAGTGCTAGCCCGACAGGGACGGAGACCCAGTACTTC
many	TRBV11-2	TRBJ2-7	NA	CASSLDDTRSGEQYF	TGTGCCAGCAGCTTAGATGACACCCGCTCGGGAGAGCAGTACTTC
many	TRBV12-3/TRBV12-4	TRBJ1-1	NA	CASSLMTNTEAFF	TGTGCCAGCAGTTTAATGACGAACACTGAAGCTTTCTTT
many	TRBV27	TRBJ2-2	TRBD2	CASSFWEGGELFF	TGTGCCAGCAGTTTCTGGGAGGGCGGGGAGCTGTTTTTT
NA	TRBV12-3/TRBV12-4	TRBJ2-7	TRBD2	CASSLPSGRGGAYEQYF	TGTGCCAGCAGTTTACCCAGCGGGAGGGGTGGGGCCTACGAGCAGTACTTC
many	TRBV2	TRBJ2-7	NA	CASRVREDRTYEQYF	TGTGCCAGCAGAGTCAGGGAGGATAGGACCTACGAGCAGTACTTC
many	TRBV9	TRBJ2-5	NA	CASSANEETQYF	TGTGCCAGCAGCGCCAACGAAGAGACCCAGTACTTC
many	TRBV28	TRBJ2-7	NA	CASSLVLRKGGKWYYEQYF	TGTGCCAGCAGTTTAGTCCTCCGAAAGGGTGGTAAATGGTACTACGAGCAGTACTTC